This T cell receptor beta chain comes out of a study of shared clonotypes between healthy human individuals. Study-level results: Rarefaction demonstrated incomplete sorted-subset sequencing despite large depth. The naive CD4 repertoires of several donors were compared, and about 5% of clonotypes were shared. Larger estimated richness was generally recorded for naive subsets relative to memory subsets.

Cells designated naive CD8 were CD45RO-negative and were positively selected for CCR7, with terminally differentiated effector memory CD45RA+ cells excluded. Within Nashville, Tennessee resided all donors, each a Caucasian adult. The repertoire was sequenced with immunoSEQ multiplex PCR; TCRdb's copy has only in-frame clones and lacks some. Here the sample spans about 800,000 clones, roughly 96% being singletons. As concerns this clone: Its antigen is not known. Distinct nucleotide sequences in the sample also encode this CDR3.

The material sequenced was naive CD8+ T cells sorted from blood. The receptor was derived from a man aged 25 to 45 in good health.

The CDR3 loop is CASSLSPSGNEQFF. The CDR3 DNA reads as TGTGCCAGCAGTTTATCGCCTAGTGGCAATGAGCAGTTCTTC. The chain couples TRBV27 to TRBJ2-1; D is ambiguous. This CDR3 comprises 14 residues. Per the germline V gene, CDR1 is MNHEY and CDR2 is SMNVEV (reference sequence). V was clipped by 0 bases and J by 6 bases, with 9 bases between them.